The clone carrying this TCR beta chain was seen only a few times. The antigen is unknown. Template material for amplifying TCR beta CDR3 regions consisted of RNA transcripts. The TCR CDR3 first-round RT-PCR relied on the HTBI primer set. Using its own MiXCR run on the multiplex PCR reads, TCRdb lists one record per CDR3 protein. The table includes under 400,000 distinct CDR3 sequences, around 20% detected once. The data derive from a study of T cells in Graves' hyperthyroidism and ophthalmopathy. CDR3 size: 12 residues. Looked up from germline, CDR1 is SNHLY and CDR2 is FYNNEI. The V gene end was trimmed by 8 bases and the J gene end by 4 bases; junction bases not matched to a gene: 5. Graves' hyperthyroidism was deemed stable absent ophthalmopathy progression within 18 months. Newly diagnosed hyperthyroidism patients aged 18 to 65 years had disease lasting under 2 months. Study observations and caveats: Ophthalmopathy could be told apart from stable hyperthyroidism with a 13 V-J model.

This receptor was identified in a woman between 50 and 59 years old with Graves' hyperthyroidism. The material sequenced was blood. The chain combines TRBV2 with TRBJ2-7; 7 positions match TRBD2. The CDR3 sequence is CASSTSVYEQYF. Here the CDR3 DNA reads TGTGCCAGCTCTACTAGCGTTTACGAGCAGTACTTC.